This T cell receptor beta chain was identified in a study of PD-L1 blockade in urothelial cancer. Notes on the study in general: Pretreatment blood TCR clonality under the median forecast improved survival.

This clone has just one count. Its antigen is currently unknown. For each patient, 1 to 8 samples were obtained, pretreatment and on-treatment. The CDR3 is 13 residues long. Germline CDR1 SQVTM, CDR2 ANQGSEA. The table came from immunoSEQ multiplex PCR; TCRdb's copy has only in-frame clones and leaves some out. This table has roughly 30,000 clones, 85% to 90% appearing once. The chain combines TRBV29-1 with TRBJ2-5; D is uncertain. TRBJ2-7 explains the end of the DNA better; the J call may be wrong. The sequence derives from a man aged 50-59 years with urothelial cancer. Sample: PBMCs, taken around atezolizumab (anti-PD-L1) treatment. This chain's CDR3 is CSVALLRDYEQYF. CDR3 nucleotide sequence: TGCAGCGTAGCGTTACTCAGAGACTACGAGCAGTACTTC.